This T cell receptor (beta chain) was found in a study of blood T cell repertoires in COVID-19 (dated by TCRdb to the early 2020s). In terms of the full investigation: Samples covering the acute and convalescent phases of COVID-19 were provided by collaborators in the United States, Italy and Spain. The samples were drawn from two sources: the first 160 participants of the ongoing ImmuneRACE study, and over 950 subjects contributed by 6 global collaborators. The repertoires were released in a freely available public database meant as a resource for research on the immune response to SARS-CoV-2. The material from the prospective study consisted of cDNA or gDNA derived from T cells, B-cell-depleted T cells, or PBMCs. Where HLA class I and class II types were available, the types were taken from metadata supplied by the sample provider, not from assay-based typing. Sample metadata almost always included a de-identified subject ID, COVID-19 status, age in years and sex. The dataset comprised deeply sampled blood TCRbeta repertoires from subjects exposed to, actively infected with, or recovered from COVID-19.

Worth noting for this clone: This clone's antigen is unknown. No quality values exist for individual bases; no much larger clone is one base distant.

V was cut back by 4 bases and J by 11 bases, leaving a gap of 15 bases between them. The CDR3 holds 12 amino acids from the cysteine to the phenylalanine. Only the CDR3 part of the read is kept: 36 bases, read in frame from the first base. The germline V gene (reference sequence) sets CDR1 to GTSNPN and CDR2 to SVGIG. What the authors observed across the whole study: Clinical and demographic metadata were provided uncurated, with the amount varying by source and participant.

Each collaborating institution followed its own protocols to collect whole blood in K2EDTA tubes. Collaborator samples were shipped for TCRbeta analysis as frozen whole blood, isolated PBMCs, or DNA extracted from either sample type. The immunoSEQ Assay, a bias-controlled multiplex PCR, was used to amplify TCRbeta CDR3 regions from genomic DNA. In the paper's pipeline: Nucleated cell counts per sample were estimated from amplification of reference gene primers within the assay. To quantify the absolute abundance of each unique TCRbeta CDR3 rearrangement, sequence reads were collapsed and filtered. For each sample, productive Simpson clonality was calculated as the square root of Simpson's diversity index across productive rearrangements. In TCRdb, the immuneACCESS table is reduced to in-frame sequences with V and J assigned. These tables do not hold every clone; where another copy was compared, an unresolved V gene accounts for under half, and the others remain unexplained. That table is the source of V, J and clone size, and D and trimming were worked out from the DNA. The sample includes about 49,000 clones, with 84% observed a single time. The ten largest clones take up roughly 1.5% of the sample.

The sample taken for sequencing was peripheral blood. This TCR derives from a man in his forties or fifties with acute or convalescent COVID-19. In this chain, TRBV30 is recombined with TRBJ1-5, with no confidently assigned D gene. The CDR3 here reads CAWKRPLKAQHF. The bases are TGTGCCTGGAAGCGACCCCTGAAAGCCCAGCATTTT. This CDR3, with the reference TRBV30 and TRBJ1-5 proteins standing in past its ends, gives the full variable domain SQTIHQWPATLVQPVGSPLSLECTVEGTSNPNLYWYRQAAGRGLQLLFYSVGIGQISSEVPQNLSASRPQDRQFILSSKKLLLSDSGFYLCAWKRPLKAQHFGDGTRLSIL.